The present entry profiles one TCR beta chain with its context. No antigen is known for it. No much larger clone exists at a distance of one base, and base qualities are not known. This entry belongs to a study of cytomegalovirus exposure and HLA in healthy donors (dated by TCRdb to about 2017). About the study as a whole: According to an earlier analysis of a few hundred of the donors, 150 million to 200 million T cells yielded roughly 110 million unique TCR beta sequences and 276 Gb of sequence data. An early release covering 500 to 750 HLA-typed donors comprised about 320 gigabases of sequencing data and about 90 million unique TCR sequences. Among the roughly 430 genotyped donors, more than 70% belonged to the genetic ancestry cluster associated with self-reported Caucasian donors. The study aimed to test whether cataloging public T cell receptors could reveal signatures of past pathogen exposure. Using immunosequencing, the study profiled T cell repertoires from 550 to 750 subjects and related those repertoires to cytomegalovirus serostatus. Besides the first cohort of under 700 subjects, a separate validation cohort made up of roughly 120 different subjects was used. High-throughput TCR immunosequencing, statistical association of individual TCRs with disease status, and machine learning were combined to predict cytomegalovirus infection status. In a later analysis, previously published TCR beta repertoires from hundreds of donors were re-analyzed and high-resolution HLA genotyping was added so that TCR occurrence patterns could be studied. The later analysis used no new phenotypic data to find candidate immune exposures, relying instead on TCR beta sequences and their occurrence across donors. An earlier analysis of 587 of the donors used high-throughput TCR beta sequencing to judge whether each TCR beta V gene segment behaved as functional or pseudogenic. Alongside the repertoire data, information on donor age, sex, ethnicity and CMV serostatus was compiled. Genome-wide SNP genotypes for about 65% of the roughly 670 donors were used in a later genetic analysis, which treated that subset as a discovery cohort. Every repertoire in the discovery cohort had been generated on one and the same sequencing platform. Class I and class II HLA loci were covered by the typing at four-digit resolution. The number of donors typed differed by locus, with about 629-630 for A, B, C, DRB1 and DQB1, about 500 for DQA1, 600 to 610 for DPA1, and some 440 for DPB1. A few DR-DQ haplotypes were treated as single units for association and clustering because of strong linkage in the cohort. Among 350 to 400 genotyped donors of the cohort, an average of roughly 240,000 unique TCR beta nucleotide sequences were sequenced per donor, around 18% of them non-productive.

What the work shows at the level of the full study, not this receptor alone: In a later analysis, HLA-associated TCR beta chains showed more clonal expansion and lower generation probabilities than non-associated chains that were equally common. A group of highly shared sequence variants was considered likely to be a technical artifact of the sequencing pipeline. The earlier analysis of approximately 540 of the donors excluded some 15 rarely observed V segments, including chromosome 9 orphons, because counts were too low. At a false discovery rate of 0.05, a later analysis linked about 16,000 TCR beta sequences to specific HLA alleles. A further reported finding was that TCR beta sequences accurately predicted the HLA-A and HLA-B alleles for most subjects in the first cohort. Across donors, most TCR sequences were observed very rarely, whereas some public TCRs were present in many individuals. According to a later analysis, TCR association rates differed among HLA loci, with DRB1 alleles showing the most associated TCRs and HLA-C alleles showing the fewest. Strong co-occurrence of HLA alleles, especially DR and DQ, made assigning TCR associations to individual alleles difficult. In an earlier analysis of several hundred of the donors, most TCR beta V segments were observed in productive rearrangements about 87% or about 30% of the time, broadly matching IMGT annotations. In a later genetic analysis, fewer N-insertions in productive TCRs were reported among donors in an Asian-associated ancestry cluster than the approximately 710-donor mean. The only immune exposure information available for the cohort was CMV serostatus. A few of the identified cytomegalovirus-associated TCR beta chains were confirmed in vitro to be specific for cytomegalovirus antigens. The presence/absence analyses assumed that sequencing depth was roughly uniform across donors, and that assumption may not be true. The study gave a list of some 150 TCR beta chains associated with cytomegalovirus. A later analysis reported that several top co-occurrence clusters appeared linked to parvovirus B19, influenza, CMV and Epstein-Barr virus. In a later genetic analysis, a missense DCLRE1C variant was associated with V-gene and J-gene trimming of TCR beta chains, and the association was replicated in an independent cohort. HLA typing was unavailable for some donors at each locus, so association tests used only the typed subset. The authors suggested that the approach could potentially be generalized to other disease states and immunological phenotypes. Most CMV-associated TCR beta chains appeared to be HLA-restricted in a later analysis, and the HLA associations seemed to be driven largely by CMV exposure. Correlated functional status among segregating V segments might be attributable to linkage disequilibrium, but an unknown experimental factor could not be ruled out. This cohort had only TCR beta chains sequenced, and the lack of alpha or paired-chain data limited which features could be detected. In both the original and validation cohorts, the classifier was reported to diagnose cytomegalovirus status with high specificity and sensitivity.

Library method: the immunoSEQ multiplex PCR assay. For the multiplex PCR, a mixture combining 60 forward primers for TCR Vbeta segments and 13 reverse primers for TCR Jbeta segments was used. Amplification of the CDR3 region of rearranged TCR beta genes was performed with a multiplex PCR assay on genomic DNA. The amplified TCR beta libraries were sequenced on the Illumina HiSeq System as 87-base-pair reads. From the authors' description of their analysis: A later analysis counted approximately 76 million unique TCR beta chains across the approximately 700 repertoires, and approximately 11 million of these chains were shared by at least two donors. To remove PCR and sequencing errors, raw reads were error-corrected and collapsed into unique sequences using a nearest-neighbor algorithm that merged closely related sequences. CDR3 sequences were aligned to IMGT reference sequences to assign V, D and J gene segments. For a sequence to be retained, at least a six-nucleotide match to both a V gene segment and a J gene segment was required. Rearrangements were classified as productive when the CDR3 lacked stop codons and remained in frame with V and J, and all other rearrangements were classified as non-productive. Following IMGT convention, CDR3 was defined as the stretch from the second conserved V-encoded cysteine to the conserved J-encoded phenylalanine. In an earlier analysis of more than 550 of the donors, sequences lacking an unambiguous match to a single V gene segment were excluded. In an earlier analysis of 587 of the donors, V segments were called functional above 56.7% productive rearrangements and were called segregating when the between-donor standard deviation exceeded 5%. To diagnose cytomegalovirus status from the catalog of TCR beta chain sequences, a statistical classification framework was built. In a later analysis, V and J genes were assigned by comparing TCR nucleotide sequences against IMGT/GENE-DB human TR gene sequences. Using the TCRdist pipeline, a later analysis assigned CDR3 sequences along with most-parsimonious VDJ recombination scenarios. In a later analysis, each TCR beta chain was defined by its CDR3 amino acid sequence together with its V-gene family, and reads without a unique V-gene family were excluded. To address suspected cross-contamination and a sequencing artifact, a later analysis removed roughly 580 highly shared, low-generation-probability nucleotide sequences. For each public chain, a later analysis derived a clonal expansion index from normalized ranks of inferred template counts within each repertoire. In a later analysis, generation probabilities were computed using a VDJ recombination model fitted to out-of-frame rearrangements, and the results were checked against IGoR. In a later analysis, TCR-TCR, TCR-HLA and TCR-CMV co-occurrence was scored with hypergeometric tests, and a repertoire-size bias correction was applied to TCR pairs. To estimate false discovery rates, a later analysis permuted the HLA or CMV assignments 20 times. In a later analysis, co-occurring TCRs were grouped using DBSCAN, with TCRdist sequence similarity added in when clustering inside HLA-allele-positive subsets. For co-occurrence clustering, repertoires with fewer than 30,000 or more than 120,000 public chains were excluded, along with about five repertoires with anomalous nucleotide sharing. This immuneACCESS table, as held by TCRdb, lists in-frame sequences with V and J called but not all clones. Of the missing ones, under half trace to an unresolved V gene in checked studies; the others have no known cause. The DNA gave D and trimming, while V, J and clone size come from that table. Recorded for this sample are about 150,000 clones; about 70% of them occurred a single time. The ten largest clones represent approximately 3% of the sample.

The cohort consisted of 666 healthy bone marrow donors. At the time of sampling, every cohort member was nominally healthy, though immune exposures that went unrecorded were likely present. The donor was CMV seronegative and belonged to the group of more than 300 seronegative cohort members. Each donor provided a peripheral blood sample, and peripheral blood mononuclear cells were used for TCR beta sequencing. Genomic DNA extraction from the blood cell samples was performed with the Qiagen DNeasy Blood Extraction Kit. The sequence derives from a man younger than 35 in good health and CMV-seronegative. Sequenced: PBMCs.

Here is the DNA: TGTGCCAGCAGCTTAGCCGGGACAGCTTTTAACTATGGCTACACCTTC. Its translation reads: CASSLAGTAFNYGYTF. The receptor chain draws on TRBV7-2 and TRBJ1-2, with 7 junctional bases fitting TRBD1. V is pruned by 0 bases and J by 1 base, leaving 5 bases of the junction without a gene match. From the cysteine up to the phenylalanine, the CDR3 has a length of 16 residues. Just the 48-base CDR3 DNA is kept, in frame starting at base 1. Sequences SGHTA (CDR1) and FQGNSA (CDR2) are obtained from the germline V gene.